This T cell receptor (beta chain) was identified in a study of blood T cell repertoires in COVID-19. Across the whole study: Some COVID-19 samples were acute and others convalescent; all came from the United States, Italy and Spain. T cells, B-cell-depleted T cells, or PBMCs provided the cDNA or gDNA that served as material.

The CDR3 has 14 residues. Trimming removed 6 bases from V and 4 bases from J, with 12 bases in between. Germline loops: CDR1 MNHEY, CDR2 SMNVEV (reference sequence). In the study's own analysis: Scientists estimated how many nucleated cells there were by amplifying reference gene primers. The method was immunoSEQ multiplex PCR; TCRdb's version includes in-frame clones alone and lacks a portion of them. V and J calls plus clone size are reproduced from that table; the DNA served to infer D and trimming. The data contain about 58,000 clones, 60% to 85% of them seen just once; the ten biggest clones take up approximately 30%. This clone was picked up a small number of times.

The sample consisted of peripheral blood. V is TRBV27 and J is TRBJ1-4, with D perhaps TRBD1 (6 bases). This receptor was taken from a human donor in a cohort sampled during active COVID-19. The CDR3 nucleotides are TGTGCCAGCAGCGAAGGGGGGGGTAATGAAAAACTGTTTTTT. The encoded protein is CASSEGGGNEKLFF.